The T cell receptor (beta chain) described here comes from a study of blood T cell repertoires in COVID-19. As handled by the study authors: For nucleated cells, counts were estimated from reference gene primer amplification. TCRdb's copy holds only in-frame clones and misses some; the assay was immunoSEQ multiplex PCR. For V, J and clone size, that table is used; D and trimming come from the DNA. The sample lists over 450,000 clones, 85% to 90% occurring once. The TCR originated in a woman in her forties or fifties with COVID-19, enrolled during active disease. Sample: peripheral blood.

CDR3 sequence (DNA): TGTGCCAGCAGCCCGATACAGAGTGAAGCTTTCTTT. Translation: CASSPIQSEAFF. This chain uses TRBV5-8 with TRBJ1-1; D uncertain. Looked up from germline, CDR1 is SGHTS and CDR2 is YDEGEE. V dropped 4 bases and J dropped 7 bases, with 11 bases sitting between them. CDR3 length equals 12 residues. Supplemented by reference TRBV5-8 and TRBJ1-1, the full variable domain reads EAGVTQSPTHLIKTRGQQATLRCSPISGHTSVYWYQQALGLGLQFLLWYDEGEERNRGNFPPRFSGRQFPNYSSELNVNALELEDSALYLCASSPIQSEAFFGQGTRLTVV.